This TCR beta chain was profiled in a study of shared clonotypes between healthy human individuals. Notes on the study in general: Among non-shared clonotypes, generation probabilities were lower than among those shared by all four donors.

TCRdb's copy holds only in-frame clones and misses some; the assay was immunoSEQ multiplex PCR. The data contain more than 2,000,000 clones, approximately 93% of them singletons. A note on this clone: What it binds is not known.

Sequenced: naive CD4+ T cells from PBMCs. Subset given: CD45RA+ positively selected. This receptor was obtained from a man younger than 30 in good health. Some clones in this sample may be carry-over from other donors' samples.

DNA of the CDR3: TGTGCCAGCGCCCCAGAAGGGGGCGGCAATCAGCCCCAGCATTTT. Protein: CASAPEGGGNQPQHF. The rearrangement links TRBV6-1 to TRBJ1-5; 7 bases agree with TRBD1. V dropped 8 bases and J dropped 2; count of bases not matched to a gene: 9. The CDR3 spans 15 residues. CDR1 is MNHNS and CDR2 is SASEGT in the germline V gene.